These T cell receptor beta chains were read from a single sample in a study of CD8+CD57+ T cells in acquired aplastic anemia. TCRdb processed the reads anew with MiXCR; each CDR3 protein has one entry. The sample holds approximately 270,000 distinct CDR3 sequences, roughly 50% seen once. Sample: sorted CD4+, CD8+, or CD8+CD57+ T cells (not recorded which) from PBMCs. The receptors originated from a human donor with severe aplastic anemia or a healthy control (not recorded which). CDR3s include the opening cysteine and the closing phenylalanine or tryptophan. Each record gives: J gene, clone size, V gene, D gene, CDR3 protein, CDR3 DNA. A D gene is named only where the DNA matches it firmly. Not all rows give a size; the values are once, few, many and, for expanded clones, a class.

TRBJ2-1	NA	TRBV20-1	TRBD1	CSARDPGTGDEQFF	TGCAGTGCTAGAGATCCCGGGACAGGGGATGAGCAGTTCTTC
TRBJ2-7	NA	TRBV19	TRBD1	CASRGTGSLDYEQHF	TGTGCCAGCAGAGGGACAGGGAGCCTAGACTACGAGCAGCACTTC
TRBJ1-1	NA	TRBV4-2	NA	CASSQVEGTEAFF	TGTGCCAGCAGCCAAGTAGAAGGGACTGAAGCTTTCTTT
TRBJ1-3	NA	TRBV30	NA	CAGNEGSGNTIYF	TGTGCCGGGAATGAGGGCTCTGGAAACACCATATATTTT
TRBJ2-2	NA	TRBV5-1	NA	CTGSLTGPPGELFF	TGCACCGGCAGCTTGACAGGCCCACCCGGGGAGCTGTTTTTT
TRBJ1-6	many	TRBV4-2	NA	CASSQGQGGDSPLHF	TGTGCCAGCAGCCAAGGCCAGGGCGGGGATTCACCCCTCCACTTT
TRBJ2-3	NA	TRBV12-3/TRBV12-4	NA	CASSLQLSTDTQYF	TGTGCCAGCAGTTTACAGCTTAGCACAGATACGCAGTATTTT
TRBJ2-7	NA	TRBV7-9	NA	CASSLLTGVRSYEQYF	TGTGCCAGCAGCTTACTGACAGGCGTACGCTCCTACGAGCAGTACTTC
TRBJ2-4	NA	TRBV5-5	TRBD1	CASSKPTGGFSKNIQYF	TGTGCCAGCAGCAAACCTACAGGGGGCTTTTCCAAAAACATTCAGTACTTC
TRBJ1-5	NA	TRBV7-8	NA	CASSTVEGRSNQPQHF	TGTGCCAGCAGCACCGTCGAGGGGCGGAGCAATCAGCCCCAGCATTTT
TRBJ1-6	NA	TRBV5-1	NA	CASSLAPYNSPLHF	TGCGCCAGCAGCTTGGCTCCCTATAATTCACCCCTCCACTTT
TRBJ2-5	NA	TRBV29-1	TRBD2	CSVGGRGDQPQYF	TGCAGCGTTGGGGGACGGGGGGATCAGCCCCAGTACTTC
TRBJ1-1	NA	TRBV2	NA	CASSVGNWDYEAFF	TGTGCCAGCAGTGTAGGGAACTGGGACTATGAAGCTTTCTTT
TRBJ2-7	NA	TRBV6-1	NA	CASSYVGNEQYF	TGTGCCAGCAGTTACGTGGGGAACGAGCAGTACTTC